This entry concerns a single T cell receptor beta chain. The antigen is undetermined. The sample belongs to a study of T-cell memory formation after mild COVID-19. In the study overall: Among the donors, TCR clusters were largely specific to each donor.

TCRalpha and TCRbeta libraries used 5'RACE with constant-segment primers and UMIs. TCRdb redid the calling of the 5' RACE reads with MiXCR, one entry per CDR3 protein. Among under 600,000 distinct CDR3 sequences listed, 20% to 25% were seen once. Regarding the study as a whole: Contracting clones from day 15 to 85 had balanced CD4/CD8; later expanders favoured CD4+. Pre-infection memory showed some responding clones, and this suggested that cross-reactive memory joined.

Specimen: PBMCs or a T cell subset sorted from them (not recorded which). This sequence was found in an adult woman who had mild COVID-19 (a few samples of this study predate the infection). Cell type and time point are not known.

The CDR3 spells CASSQGTASTDTQYF. Here the CDR3 DNA reads TGTGCCAGCAGCCAAGGGACAGCGAGCACAGATACGCAGTATTTT. The gene calls are TRBV7-2 and TRBJ2-3; TRBD1 matches at 7 bases. In germline, CDR1 is SGHTA, CDR2 FQGNSA. Trimming removed 5 bases from V and 0 bases from J; junction bases left unmatched: 5. The CDR3 loop spans 15 amino acids.